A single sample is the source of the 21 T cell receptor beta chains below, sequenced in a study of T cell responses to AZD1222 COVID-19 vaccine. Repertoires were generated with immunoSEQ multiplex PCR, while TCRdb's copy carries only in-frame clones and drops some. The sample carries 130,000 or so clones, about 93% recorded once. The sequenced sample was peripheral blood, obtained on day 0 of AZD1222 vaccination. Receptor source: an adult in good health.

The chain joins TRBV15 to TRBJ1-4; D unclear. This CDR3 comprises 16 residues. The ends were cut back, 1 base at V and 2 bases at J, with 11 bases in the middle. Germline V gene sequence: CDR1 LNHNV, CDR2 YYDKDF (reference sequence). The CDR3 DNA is TGTGCCACCAGCAGAGTACGTGACCGTACTAATGAAAAACTGTTTTTT. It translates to CATSRVRDRTNEKLFF.

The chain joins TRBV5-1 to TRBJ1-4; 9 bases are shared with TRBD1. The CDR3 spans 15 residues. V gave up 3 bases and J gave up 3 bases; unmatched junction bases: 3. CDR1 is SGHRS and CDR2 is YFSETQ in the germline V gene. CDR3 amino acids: CASSSGQGPNEKLFF. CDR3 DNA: TGCGCCAGCAGCTCGGGACAGGGCCCTAATGAAAAACTGTTTTTT.

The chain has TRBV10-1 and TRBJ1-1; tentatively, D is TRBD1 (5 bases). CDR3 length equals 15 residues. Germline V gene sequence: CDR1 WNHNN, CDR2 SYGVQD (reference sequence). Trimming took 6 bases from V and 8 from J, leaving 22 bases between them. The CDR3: CASSRDSPATGEAFF. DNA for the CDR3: TGCGCCAGCAGCCGTGACAGCCCGGCAACGGGGGAAGCTTTCTTT.

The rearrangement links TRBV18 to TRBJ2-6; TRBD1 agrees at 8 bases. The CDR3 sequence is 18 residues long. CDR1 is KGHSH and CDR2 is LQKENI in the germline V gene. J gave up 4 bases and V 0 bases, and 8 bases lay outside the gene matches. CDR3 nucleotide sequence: TGTGCCAGCTCACCACCGATGACAGGGGATCCCGGGGCCAACGTCCTGACTTTC. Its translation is CASSPPMTGDPGANVLTF.

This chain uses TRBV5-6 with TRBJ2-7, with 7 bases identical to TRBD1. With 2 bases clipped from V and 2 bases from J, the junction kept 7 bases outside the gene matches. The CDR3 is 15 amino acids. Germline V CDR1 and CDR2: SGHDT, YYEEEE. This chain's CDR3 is CASSFMGQPTYEQYF. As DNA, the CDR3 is TGTGCCAGCAGCTTCATGGGACAGCCTACCTACGAGCAGTACTTC.

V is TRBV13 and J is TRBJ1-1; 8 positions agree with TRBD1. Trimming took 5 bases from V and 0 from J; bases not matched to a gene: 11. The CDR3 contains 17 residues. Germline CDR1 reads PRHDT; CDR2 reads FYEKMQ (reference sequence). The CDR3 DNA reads TGTGCCAGCAGCACCCCAGAGACAGGGGAATTGAACACTGAAGCTTTCTTT. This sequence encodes CASSTPETGELNTEAFF.

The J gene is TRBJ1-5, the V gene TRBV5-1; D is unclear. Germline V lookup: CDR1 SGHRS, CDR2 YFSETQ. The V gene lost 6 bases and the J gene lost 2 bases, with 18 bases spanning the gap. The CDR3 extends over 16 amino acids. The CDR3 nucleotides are TGCGCCAGCACCAAACCCACGATAATAGGCAATCAGCCCCAGCATTTT. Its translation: CASTKPTIIGNQPQHF.

CDR3 sequence reads: CASSSGQIINYGYTF. CDR3 in DNA: TGCGCCAGCAGCTCGGGACAGATAATTAACTATGGCTACACCTTC. The chain employs TRBV5-1 and TRBJ1-2, with 7 bases identical to TRBD1. The CDR3 runs to 15 residues. CDR1 is SGHRS, CDR2 YFSETQ, per germline. The ends lost 3 bases at V and 1 base at J; junction bases unmatched: 6.

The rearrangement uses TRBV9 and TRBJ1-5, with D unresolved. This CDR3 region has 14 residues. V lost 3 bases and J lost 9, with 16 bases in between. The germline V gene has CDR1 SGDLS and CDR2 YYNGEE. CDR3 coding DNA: TGTGCCAGCAGCGCCTCGGGTGTAGGACTGCCCCAGCATTTT. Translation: CASSASGVGLPQHF.

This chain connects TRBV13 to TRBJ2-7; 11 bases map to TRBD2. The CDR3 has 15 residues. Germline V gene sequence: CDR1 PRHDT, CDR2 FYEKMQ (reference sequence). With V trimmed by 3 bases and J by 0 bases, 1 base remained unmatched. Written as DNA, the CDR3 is TGTGCCAGCAGCTTGGGACTAGCGGACTCCTACGAGCAGTACTTC. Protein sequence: CASSLGLADSYEQYF.

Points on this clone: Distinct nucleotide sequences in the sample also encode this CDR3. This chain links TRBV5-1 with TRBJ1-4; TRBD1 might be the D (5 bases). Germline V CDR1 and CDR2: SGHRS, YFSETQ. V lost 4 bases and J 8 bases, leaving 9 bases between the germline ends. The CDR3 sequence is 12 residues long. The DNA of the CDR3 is TGCGCCAGCAGCCCTCGGGGCGAAAAACTGTTTTTT. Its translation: CASSPRGEKLFF. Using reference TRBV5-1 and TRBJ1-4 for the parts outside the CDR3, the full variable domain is KAGVTQTPRYLIKTRGQQVTLSCSPISGHRSVSWYQQTPGQGLQFLFEYFSETQRNKGNFPGRFSGRQFSNSRSEMNVSTLELGDSALYLCASSPRGEKLFFGSGTQLSVL.

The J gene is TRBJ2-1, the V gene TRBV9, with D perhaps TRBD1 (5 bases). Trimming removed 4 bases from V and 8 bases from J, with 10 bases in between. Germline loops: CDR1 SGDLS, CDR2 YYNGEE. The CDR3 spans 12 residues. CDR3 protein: CASSPQGYEQFF. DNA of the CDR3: TGTGCCAGCAGCCCCCAGGGTTATGAGCAGTTCTTC.

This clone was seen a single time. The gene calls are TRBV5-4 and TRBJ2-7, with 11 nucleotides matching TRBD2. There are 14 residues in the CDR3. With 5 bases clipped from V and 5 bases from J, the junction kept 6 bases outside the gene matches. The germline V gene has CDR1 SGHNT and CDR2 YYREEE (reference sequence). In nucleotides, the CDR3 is TGTGCCAGCAGGTTTAGCGGGGGGGCCGACGAGCAGTACTTC. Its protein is CASRFSGGADEQYF.

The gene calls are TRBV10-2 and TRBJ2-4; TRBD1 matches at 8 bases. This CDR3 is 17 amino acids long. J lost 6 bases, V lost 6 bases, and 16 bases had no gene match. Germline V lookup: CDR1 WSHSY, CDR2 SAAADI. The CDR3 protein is CASRPDQGAAIINIQYF. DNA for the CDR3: TGCGCCAGCAGGCCCGATCAGGGGGCCGCGATTATAAACATTCAGTACTTC.

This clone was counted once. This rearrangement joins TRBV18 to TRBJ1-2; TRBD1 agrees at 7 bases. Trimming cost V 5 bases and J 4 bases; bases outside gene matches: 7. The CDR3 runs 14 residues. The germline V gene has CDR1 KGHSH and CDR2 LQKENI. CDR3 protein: CASSTRDSSYGYTF. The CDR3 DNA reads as TGTGCCAGCTCAACCCGGGACAGTTCCTATGGCTACACCTTC.

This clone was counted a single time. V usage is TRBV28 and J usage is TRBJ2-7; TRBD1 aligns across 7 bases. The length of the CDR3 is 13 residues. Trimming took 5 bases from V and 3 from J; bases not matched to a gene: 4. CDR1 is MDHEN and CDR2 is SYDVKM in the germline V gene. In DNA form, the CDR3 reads TGTGCCAGCAGTCCGGGACAGAGCTACGAGCAGTACTTC. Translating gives CASSPGQSYEQYF. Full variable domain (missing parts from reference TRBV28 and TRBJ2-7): DVKVTQSSRYLVKRTGEKVFLECVQDMDHENMFWYRQDPGLGLRLIYFSYDVKMKEKGDIPEGYSVSREKKERFSLILESASTNQTSMYLCASSPGQSYEQYFGPGTRLTVT.

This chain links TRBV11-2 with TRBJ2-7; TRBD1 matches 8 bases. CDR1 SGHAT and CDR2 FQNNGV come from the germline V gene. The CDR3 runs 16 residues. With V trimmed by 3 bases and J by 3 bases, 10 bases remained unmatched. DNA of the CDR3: TGTGCCAGCAGCTTCCTGACAGGGGCCCGACACTACGAGCAGTACTTC. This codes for CASSFLTGARHYEQYF.

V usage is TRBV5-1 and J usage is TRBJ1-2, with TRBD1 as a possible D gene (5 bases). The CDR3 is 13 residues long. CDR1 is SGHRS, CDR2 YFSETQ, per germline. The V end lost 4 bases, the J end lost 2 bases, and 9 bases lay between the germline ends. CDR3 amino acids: CASSNRDNYGYTF. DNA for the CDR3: TGCGCCAGCAGCAACCGGGACAACTATGGCTACACCTTC.

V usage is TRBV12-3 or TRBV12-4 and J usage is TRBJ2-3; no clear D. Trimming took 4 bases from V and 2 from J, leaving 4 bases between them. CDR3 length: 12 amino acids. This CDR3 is CASSSSTDTQYF. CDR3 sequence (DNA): TGTGCCAGCAGTTCATCCACAGATACGCAGTATTTT.

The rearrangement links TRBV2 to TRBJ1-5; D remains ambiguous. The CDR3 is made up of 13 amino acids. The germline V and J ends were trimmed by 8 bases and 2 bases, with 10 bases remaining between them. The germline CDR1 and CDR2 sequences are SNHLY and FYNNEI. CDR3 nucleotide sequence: TGTGCCAGCGGCGGGCTGGGCAATCAGCCCCAGCATTTT. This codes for CASGGLGNQPQHF.

CDR3 residues: CASSESGEQYF. In nucleotides, the CDR3 is TGCGCCAGCAGTGAGTCTGGCGAGCAGTACTTC. V usage is TRBV10-2 and J usage is TRBJ2-7; D remains ambiguous. Germline-derived CDR1 and CDR2 are WSHSY and SAAADI. V was pared by 0 bases and J by 6 bases, with 3 bases between. The CDR3 has 11 residues.